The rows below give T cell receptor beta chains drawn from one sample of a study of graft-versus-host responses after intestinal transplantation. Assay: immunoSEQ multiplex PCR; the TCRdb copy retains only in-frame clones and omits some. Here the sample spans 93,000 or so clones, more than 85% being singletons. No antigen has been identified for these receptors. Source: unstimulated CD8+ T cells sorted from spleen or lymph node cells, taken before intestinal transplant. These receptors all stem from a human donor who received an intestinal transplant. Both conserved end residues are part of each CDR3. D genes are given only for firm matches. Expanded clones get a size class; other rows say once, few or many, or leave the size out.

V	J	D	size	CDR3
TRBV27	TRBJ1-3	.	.	CASSLSWGTGNTIYF
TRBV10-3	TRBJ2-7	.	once	CAISEGYRAYEQYF
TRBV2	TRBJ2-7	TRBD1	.	CASSAGQGNADEQYF
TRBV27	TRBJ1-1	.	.	CAGSPGSGNTEAFF
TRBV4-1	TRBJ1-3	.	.	CASSQEDLFSGNTIYF
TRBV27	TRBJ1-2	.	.	CASSSTGIYNYGYTF
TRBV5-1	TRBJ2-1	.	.	CASSPAGGYNEQFF
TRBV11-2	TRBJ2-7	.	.	CASSFPGEQYF
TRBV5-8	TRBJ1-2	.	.	CATFRRSDYGYTF
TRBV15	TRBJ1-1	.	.	CATSRARGGMNTEAFF
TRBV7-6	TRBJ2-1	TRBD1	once	CASSVTGGSYNEQFF
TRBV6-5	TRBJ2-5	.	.	CASSSTGVVLETQYF
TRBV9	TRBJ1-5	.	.	CASSVGGGQPQHF
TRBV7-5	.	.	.	CVDLEGQNTYEQYF
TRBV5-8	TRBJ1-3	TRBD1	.	CASSPGLQGANTIYF
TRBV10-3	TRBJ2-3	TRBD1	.	CAIRTDRASTDTQYF
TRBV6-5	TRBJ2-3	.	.	CATRGAPDTQYF
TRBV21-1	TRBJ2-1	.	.	CASSKFGGGPPSYNEQFF
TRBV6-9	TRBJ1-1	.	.	CASSLSGRDTEAFF
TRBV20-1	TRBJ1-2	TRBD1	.	CSAGDRDGYTF
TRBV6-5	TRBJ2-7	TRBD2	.	CASSYRNLAGESEQYF
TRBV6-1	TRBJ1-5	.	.	CASSEGVGGDQPQHF
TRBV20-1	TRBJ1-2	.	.	CSASQYYGYTF
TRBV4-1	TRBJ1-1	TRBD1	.	CASSQDPGQEAFF
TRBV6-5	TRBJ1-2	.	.	CASSEAGYGYTF
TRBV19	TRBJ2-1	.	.	CASSIRSYNEQFF
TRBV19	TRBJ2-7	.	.	CASSIRLITGPSYEQYF
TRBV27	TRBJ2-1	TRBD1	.	CASSFSGRQGEFF
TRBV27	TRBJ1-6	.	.	CASSLSEGVNSPLHF
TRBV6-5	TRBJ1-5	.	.	CASSKGGLRQPQHF